This TCR beta chain was found in a study of blood T cell repertoires in COVID-19. The assay was immunoSEQ multiplex PCR, and TCRdb's table has in-frame clones only and misses some. The sample holds about 68,000 clones; around 90% are singletons and the top ten take roughly 3.2%. In germline, CDR1 is SGHDN, CDR2 FVKESK. The ends were cut back, 1 base at V and 0 bases at J, with 10 bases in the middle. The CDR3 spans 16 residues. This TCR derives from a woman aged 45-65 years with COVID-19, enrolled during active disease. The rearrangement joins TRBV14 to TRBJ2-1; tentative D call: TRBD1 (6 bases). Sample: peripheral blood. The CDR3 is CASSQGDTVSYNEQFF. In DNA form, the CDR3 reads TGTGCCAGCAGCCAAGGGGACACTGTCTCCTACAATGAGCAGTTCTTC.